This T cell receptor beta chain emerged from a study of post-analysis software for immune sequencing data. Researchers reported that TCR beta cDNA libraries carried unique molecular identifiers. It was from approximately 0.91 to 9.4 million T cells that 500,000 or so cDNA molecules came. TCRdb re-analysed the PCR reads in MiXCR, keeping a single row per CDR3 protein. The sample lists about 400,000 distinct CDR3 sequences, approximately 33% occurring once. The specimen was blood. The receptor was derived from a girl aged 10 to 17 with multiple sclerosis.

The CDR3 reads CASSLENGFVEHGYTF. The CDR3, as DNA: TGTGCCAGCAGCTTAGAAAACGGTTTCGTTGAGCATGGCTACACCTTC. The rearrangement joins TRBV7-2 to TRBJ1-2; D is unresolved. The CDR3 contains 16 residues. The V gene's germline CDR1 is SGHTA and CDR2 FQGNSA. V lost 1 base and J lost 6, with 18 bases in between.